This T cell receptor (beta chain) appears in the sequencing data of a study of identifying expanded T cells in peripheral blood (dated by TCRdb to the late 2010s). Describing the broader study: Technical replicates were generated by sequencing separate aliquots of the same genomic DNA pool, with four replicates compared pairwise.

No immune events, such as infections, were documented for the healthy donors during the collection period. Healthy-donor blood repertoires served as a training cohort to calibrate time-dependent variance in a beta-binomial model of T-cell clone differential abundance. The training cohort was composed of about 10 healthy donors, 3 female and 7 male. On average the donors were around 41 years old, and their ages spanned roughly 29 to 64 years. Obtained from a commercial supplier, whole blood was collected from each healthy donor at three time points set two to three weeks apart. For immunosequencing, genomic DNA was extracted from unsorted whole blood. Paper-wide results and their limitations: For all healthy donors, the variance in clone template counts between roughly 2-week samples rose significantly as total template count increased. The binomial model flagged roughly 1.2 differentially abundant clones between technical replicates but around 15 over two weeks and roughly 19 over approximately four weeks. It was expected by the authors that biological variance in healthy repertoires might increase further over much longer intervals, such as months to years. Across all healthy-donor time intervals, the beta-binomial model significantly cut both the number of clones called differentially abundant and the false-positive rate.

V is pruned by 5 bases and J by 3 bases, leaving 9 bases of the junction without a gene match. Per the germline V gene, SGHAT is the CDR1 and FQNNGV is the CDR2. The CDR3 holds 16 amino acids from the cysteine to the phenylalanine. Only the CDR3 region is kept as DNA, spanning 48 bases read in frame from base 1. The immunoSEQ Assay, which uses bias-controlled multiplex PCR amplification of genomic DNA, was used to profile TCRbeta CDR3 regions. The original pipeline was this. The absolute abundance of each unique TCRbeta CDR3 region was quantified after sequences were collapsed and filtered. Differential abundance was assessed using a binomial (Fisher-equivalent) model and a beta-binomial model in which time-dependent variance fitted from healthy donors was added. Any clone with fewer than 5 combined templates was excluded, and a clone was called differentially abundant if its Benjamini-Hochberg FDR was below 0.01. In the beta-binomial model, variance was expressed as a function of the total template count across the two samples, in the form v = (b*log(k)+a)^2. In its TCRdb copy, this immuneACCESS table keeps in-frame sequences only and misses some clones. Where compared with another copy, unresolved V genes explain less than half of these, and the others have no known cause. Clonal size and the V and J genes are those of that table, whereas D and trimming came from the DNA. This sample holds 75,000 to 90,000 clones; roughly 90% were observed only once. Less than 9.5% of the sample rests with the top ten.

This clone came up a few times. Its antigen is not yet known. One base away there is no much larger clone; base qualities are not given. The source is a person aged 18 to 75 in good health. Sequences were obtained from blood. The sequence joins TRBV11-2 to TRBJ1-2; 10 middle bases align to TRBD1. The CDR3 corresponds to CASSRPGTGADYGYTF. In nucleotide form, the sequence is TGTGCCAGCAGCCGTCCCGGGACAGGGGCGGACTATGGCTACACCTTC.